This T cell receptor beta chain is drawn from a study of cytomegalovirus exposure and HLA in healthy donors. Study-wide points: It emerged from a later analysis that several of the most significant clusters appeared to be linked to common viral pathogens. Highly shared variants forming one cluster were likely a sequencing artifact.

The PCR used 60 Vbeta and 13 Jbeta primers. TCRdb keeps only in-frame clones here, not all; method: immunoSEQ multiplex PCR. The sample has some 120,000 clones, around 86% seen once; the top ten hold around 2.2%. The CDR3 contains 16 residues. Germline lookup yields CDR1 GTSNPN and CDR2 SVGIG (reference sequence). V was shortened by 1 base and J by 7 bases, with 22 bases between the two germline ends. About this clone itself: Its antigen is as yet unknown.

The sequence was obtained from a middle-aged woman in good health and CMV-seronegative. Sequencing input: PBMCs. The chain is built from TRBV30 and TRBJ1-2, with a possible D match to TRBD1 (5 bases). The CDR3 reads CAWSGGWRGAFFGYTF. Written as DNA, the CDR3 is TGTGCCTGGAGTGGAGGGTGGAGGGGCGCTTTTTTTGGCTACACCTTC.